These 31 T cell receptor beta chains were sequenced from one sample in a study of T cell repertoires in cytomegalovirus infection. TCRdb independently ran MiXCR on the reads; one entry per CDR3 protein. This sample has around 330,000 distinct CDR3 sequences, with about 17% found just once. Sequencing used PBMCs. These receptors all stem from a human donor in good health (CMV status not recorded). Some clones in this sample may be carry-over from other donors' samples.

At least ten counts were recorded for this clonotype. V usage is TRBV7-6 and J usage is TRBJ1-6; D possibly corresponds to TRBD1 (6 bases). CDR1 and CDR2 (germline): SGHVS, FNYEAQ. Trimming shortened V by 3 bases and J by 10 bases, and 10 bases separated the two germline ends. The CDR3 length is 13 residues. The CDR3 DNA reads as TGTGCCAGCAGCTTGGACAGAGACTCACCCCTCCACTTT. Its translation is CASSLDRDSPLHF.

This clonotype has a count of ten or more. This chain links TRBV18 with TRBJ2-3, with D uncertain. The V end was cut by 4 bases, the J end by 0 bases, with 5 bases between. The CDR3 has 13 amino acids. From germline, CDR1 is KGHSH and CDR2 LQKENI. The DNA of the CDR3 is TGTGCCAGCTCACAGGGTAGCACAGATACGCAGTATTTT. Its translation is CASSQGSTDTQYF. The variable domain in full, with the rest retrieved from reference TRBV18 and TRBJ2-3, is NAGVMQNPRHLVRRRGQEARLRCSPMKGHSHVYWYRQLPEEGLKFMVYLQKENIIDESGMPKERFSAEFPKEGPSILRIQQVVRGDSAAYFCASSQGSTDTQYFGPGTRLTVL.

On this clonotype: Possible read error: a much larger clone is one base away. This sequence joins TRBV6-6 and TRBJ1-1; no firm D call. CDR3 length: 13 residues. Trimming shortened V by 1 base and J by 1 base, and 4 bases separated the two germline ends. Germline assignment: CDR1 MNHNY and CDR2 SVGAGI (reference sequence). The CDR3 DNA sequence: TGTGCCAGCAGTTACTATGGGAACACTGAAGCTTTCTTT. Residues: CASSYYGNTEAFF.

At least ten counts were recorded for this clonotype. The chain carries TRBV7-2 and TRBJ1-5, with TRBD1 matching 7 bases. The trim removed 5 bases at V and 7 bases at J, leaving 8 bases unmatched. Per the germline V gene, CDR1 is SGHTA and CDR2 is FQGNSA. CDR3 size: 14 residues. The CDR3 sequence is CASSPDRLGQPQHF. In DNA form, the CDR3 reads TGTGCCAGCAGCCCGGACAGGCTGGGGCAGCCCCAGCATTTT.

This sequence joins TRBV4-1 and TRBJ2-3; TRBD2 agrees at 7 bases. The CDR3 sequence is 18 residues long. V lost 4 bases, J lost 6 bases, and 19 bases stayed unmatched. Per germline, CDR1 MGHRA and CDR2 YSYEKL. The CDR3 here is CASSPVKLGGFPSDTQYF. The CDR3 DNA follows: TGCGCCAGCAGCCCTGTAAAATTGGGGGGGTTTCCCTCTGATACGCAGTATTTT.

This clonotype was observed many times. This rearrangement joins TRBV7-2 to TRBJ2-3, with a possible D match to TRBD2 (5 bases). From germline, CDR1 is SGHTA and CDR2 FQGNSA. This CDR3 contains 12 residues. The ends were cut back, 5 bases at V and 3 bases at J, with 6 bases in the middle. The CDR3 loop reads CASSPGTDTQYF. CDR3 sequence (DNA): TGTGCCAGCAGCCCGGGGACAGATACGCAGTATTTT.

This clonotype was seen many times. The DNA for the CDR3 is TGCAGTGCTAGAGATCTGGGGGCTTTAGACGAGCAGTACTTC. Translation: CSARDLGALDEQYF. The chain couples TRBV20-1 to TRBJ2-7; the D gene is possibly TRBD1 (6 bases). V was clipped by 0 bases and J by 5 bases, with 14 bases between them. Germline CDR1 DFQATT, CDR2 SNEGSKA (reference sequence). The CDR3 covers 14 residues.

The rearrangement joins TRBV12-3 or TRBV12-4 to TRBJ1-4; 9 bases are shared with TRBD1. The V gene end was trimmed by 5 bases and the J gene end by 8 bases; junction bases not matched to a gene: 6. This CDR3 contains 14 residues. CDR3 nucleotide sequence: TGTGCCAGCAGTGCCGGGACAGGGCCGGAAAAACTGTTTTTT. Its protein product is CASSAGTGPEKLFF.

This chain uses TRBV27 with TRBJ1-6; 9 bases are shared with TRBD1. The CDR3 totals 15 residues. Germline values: CDR1 MNHEY, CDR2 SMNVEV (reference sequence). V was clipped by 3 bases and J by 9 bases; unmatched bases: 6. This CDR3 reads CASSFGTGLSSPLHF. The CDR3 nucleotides read TGTGCCAGCAGTTTCGGGACAGGGCTGTCTTCACCCCTCCACTTT.

In its sample, this clonotype was seen a few times. This chain links TRBV20-1 with TRBJ1-4; 8 bases match TRBD1. The V segment lost 0 bases and the J segment 6 bases; nucleotides outside the gene matches: 3. The CDR3 has 14 residues. Germline V gene data show CDR1 as DFQATT and CDR2 as SNEGSKA (reference sequence). The DNA for the CDR3 is TGCAGTGCTAGAGATCTACAGGGGGATGAAAAACTGTTTTTT. It translates to CSARDLQGDEKLFF.

This clonotype was counted only a few times. V gene TRBV20-1 combines with J gene TRBJ1-5; 8 nucleotides match TRBD1. The CDR3 loop spans 13 amino acids. Germline CDR1 is DFQATT and CDR2 is SNEGSKA (reference sequence). The ends lost 3 bases at V and 5 bases at J; junction bases unmatched: 3. The CDR3 coding sequence is TGCAGTGCTAGCGGACAGGGCGATCAGCCCCAGCATTTT. Its protein product is CSASGQGDQPQHF.

This clonotype was counted only a few times. The chain uses TRBV7-9 and TRBJ2-5; maybe TRBD2 (5 bases). V was cut by 2 bases and J by 10 bases, with 11 bases left in between. CDR1 and CDR2 from the germline V gene are SEHNR and FQNEAQ (reference sequence). The CDR3 length is 12 residues. CDR3 loop: CASSLPSGSQYF. As DNA, the CDR3 is TGTGCCAGCAGCTTACCCTCGGGGAGCCAGTACTTC.

This clonotype was counted a few times. The chain links TRBV19 to TRBJ2-1; weak D call: TRBD1 (5 bases). The V end lost 9 bases, the J end lost 9 bases, and 12 bases lay between the germline ends. CDR3 length: 11 amino acids. Germline V CDR1 and CDR2: LNHDA, SQIVND (reference sequence). CDR3: CASQARGEQFF. CDR3 nucleotides: TGTGCCAGCCAAGCAAGGGGTGAGCAGTTCTTC.

This clonotype was detected many times. This chain connects TRBV7-2 to TRBJ1-5, with D unresolved. The CDR3 is 14 residues long. V shed 5 bases and J shed 3 bases, with 11 bases lying between them. The V gene's germline CDR1 is SGHTA and CDR2 FQGNSA. CDR3 sequence: CASSRQADNQPQHF. DNA of the CDR3: TGTGCCAGCAGCAGGCAGGCGGACAATCAGCCCCAGCATTTT.

This clonotype has more than one count but fewer than ten. The chain is built from TRBV28 and TRBJ2-5; either TRBD1 or TRBD2 may fit D (5 bases each). Germline CDR1 reads MDHEN; CDR2 reads SYDVKM. The CDR3 runs 19 residues. The germline V and J ends were trimmed by 1 base and 1 base, with 22 bases remaining between them. CDR3 region: CASSLFGLTSGTVQETQYF. As DNA, the CDR3 is TGTGCCAGCAGTTTATTCGGCCTAACGTCCGGGACGGTCCAAGAGACCCAGTACTTC.

This clonotype was picked up a small number of times. CDR3 region: CASSPATYSYEQYF. The CDR3 bases are TGTGCCAGCAGCCCCGCCACCTACTCCTACGAGCAGTACTTC. This chain uses TRBV7-9 with TRBJ2-7; D call uncertain. Germline V CDR1 and CDR2: SEHNR, FQNEAQ (reference sequence). This CDR3 has 14 residues. The V and J ends lost 5 bases and 0 bases respectively, with 11 bases between them.

The sample holds many counts of this clonotype. The V gene is TRBV4-3, the J gene TRBJ1-4; 8 bases map to TRBD1. J was trimmed by 6 bases and V by 3 bases; bases with no gene match: 9. CDR1 LGHNA and CDR2 YSLEER come from the germline V gene. There are 16 residues in the CDR3. The CDR3 loop is CASSQYQDREYEKLFF. In nucleotides, the CDR3 is TGCGCCAGCAGCCAGTACCAGGACAGGGAGTATGAAAAACTGTTTTTT.

The table lists this clonotype with many counts. This chain joins TRBV7-8 and TRBJ1-5, with TRBD1 matching 7 bases. The trim removed 5 bases at V and 7 bases at J, leaving 11 bases unmatched. Germline assignment: CDR1 SGHVS and CDR2 FQNEAQ. This CDR3 spans 15 amino acids. The CDR3, as DNA: TGTGCCAGCAGCGTAGGACGACAGGGAGGCCAGCCCCAGCATTTT. Amino acid sequence: CASSVGRQGGQPQHF.

This clonotype appeared many times. The CDR3 loop is CASSEVVGSLVTVEYF. The CDR3 region has the DNA TGTGCCAGCAGTGAAGTCGTAGGGAGTTTGGTAACGGTGGAGTACTTC. The chain recombines TRBV6-1 with TRBJ2-5; D is perhaps TRBD2 (5 bases). The CDR3 is made up of 16 amino acids. V lost 1 base to trimming and J lost 12 bases, with 24 bases between them. Germline V gene sequence: CDR1 MNHNS, CDR2 SASEGT.

V gene TRBV10-3 combines with J gene TRBJ1-1; no clear D gene. CDR1 is ENHRY, CDR2 SYGVKD, per germline. Trimming removed 4 bases from V and 3 bases from J, with 9 bases in between. The CDR3 contains 13 residues. The CDR3 reads CAISGQQYTEAFF. CDR3 DNA sequence: TGTGCCATCAGTGGCCAACAGTACACTGAAGCTTTCTTT.

The rearrangement uses TRBV6-8 and TRBJ1-1; no clear D gene. Germline V gives CDR1 MNHGY, CDR2 SAAAGT. The CDR3 length is 14 residues. V was cut by 2 bases and J by 6 bases, with 13 bases left in between. The CDR3 loop is CASSYDLRVPEAFF. As DNA, the CDR3 is TGTGCCAGCAGTTACGATCTCCGGGTTCCTGAAGCTTTCTTT.

At least ten counts were recorded for this clonotype. The chain links TRBV7-6 to TRBJ2-3, with 10 bases lining up with TRBD1. The CDR3 loop spans 17 amino acids. The V gene end was trimmed by 5 bases and the J gene end by 2 bases; junction bases not matched to a gene: 10. Per the germline V gene, CDR1 is SGHVS and CDR2 is FNYEAQ. CDR3 DNA sequence: TGTGCCAGCAGCCCCGCACGACAGGGGGCCGTCACAGATACGCAGTATTTT. As protein: CASSPARQGAVTDTQYF. Based on the CDR3 plus reference TRBV7-6 and TRBJ2-3, the full variable domain is GAGVSQSPRYKVTKRGQDVALRCDPISGHVSLYWYRQALGQGPEFLTYFNYEAQQDKSGLPNDRFSAERPEGSISTLTIQRTEQRDSAMYRCASSPARQGAVTDTQYFGPGTRLTVL.

In its sample, this clonotype was seen a few times. The chain carries TRBV4-3 and TRBJ2-3; D is tentatively TRBD1 or TRBD2 (6 bases each). Germline V lookup: CDR1 LGHNA, CDR2 YSLEER. The CDR3 totals 15 residues. The V gene lost 0 bases and the J gene lost 3 bases, with 10 bases spanning the gap. The CDR3 here is CASSQDTGATDTQYF. The CDR3 DNA is TGCGCCAGCAGCCAAGATACGGGGGCGACAGATACGCAGTATTTT.

As to this clonotype: With a much larger clone just one base away, this may be a read error. The chain couples TRBV28 to TRBJ1-1; 11 nucleotides line up with TRBD1. Germline CDR1 is MDHEN and CDR2 is SYDVKM. This CDR3 has 15 residues. DNA of the CDR3: TGTGCCAGCAGTACACCCGGGACAGGGGGAACTGAAGTTTTCTTT. Translation: CASSTPGTGGTEVFF.

V is TRBV20-1 and J is TRBJ2-7; 9 bases are shared with TRBD2. CDR1 is DFQATT and CDR2 is SNEGSKA in the germline V gene (reference sequence). With 1 base clipped from V and 3 bases from J, the junction kept 7 bases outside the gene matches. The CDR3 has 15 residues. In DNA form, the CDR3 reads TGCAGTGCTAGAGGCGGGGGGGGCTCCGACTACGAGCAGTACTTC. Translating gives CSARGGGGSDYEQYF.

V usage is TRBV19 and J usage is TRBJ1-2; possible D gene TRBD1, 5 bases. The germline CDR1 and CDR2 sequences are LNHDA and SQIVND (reference sequence). The CDR3 extends over 16 amino acids. Trimming removed 4 bases from V and 3 bases from J, with 18 bases in between. CDR3 DNA: TGTGCCAGTAGTAGCGATCAGGGAAGCAATCACTATGGCTACACCTTC. Encoded protein: CASSSDQGSNHYGYTF.

This clonotype was recorded many times. The rearrangement joins TRBV5-6 to TRBJ1-5; the D gene is possibly TRBD1 (5 bases). V was cut by 4 bases and J by 7 bases, with 9 bases left in between. The germline CDR1 and CDR2 sequences are SGHDT and YYEEEE. This CDR3 is built from 12 residues. CDR3 DNA: TGTGCCAGCAGCCGTGGGGGGCAGCCCCAGCATTTT. Residues: CASSRGGQPQHF.

The V gene is TRBV7-2, the J gene TRBJ1-2; 9 bases align to TRBD1. V was pared by 0 bases and J by 8 bases, with 13 bases of the junction left unmatched. The CDR3 has 17 residues. From germline, CDR1 is SGHTA and CDR2 FQGNSA. The CDR3 spells CASSLAGPTGGYGGYTF. CDR3 nucleotide sequence: TGTGCCAGCAGCTTAGCGGGGCCCACAGGGGGCTATGGAGGCTACACCTTC.

This chain links TRBV2 with TRBJ2-1; the D is unclear. From germline, CDR1 is SNHLY and CDR2 FYNNEI. With 8 bases removed from V and 6 bases from J, the gap between germline ends came to 20 bases. The CDR3 loop spans 15 amino acids. CDR3 bases: TGTGCCAGCTTTTGGTTCTCATTCCTATCCAATGAGCAGTTCTTC. It yields the protein CASFWFSFLSNEQFF.

This clonotype was detected only a few times. The chain recombines TRBV24-1 with TRBJ2-1; TRBD2 agrees at 10 bases. V lost 4 bases, J lost 0 bases, and 11 bases stayed unmatched. CDR1 KGHDR and CDR2 SFDVKD come from the germline V gene. The CDR3 runs to 19 residues. CDR3 region: CATSDSGGAGSPSYNEQFF. DNA of the CDR3: TGTGCCACCAGTGACAGCGGGGGGGCCGGATCGCCCTCCTACAATGAGCAGTTCTTC.

This sequence joins TRBV29-1 and TRBJ1-5; D not resolved. The CDR3 loop spans 13 amino acids. V lost 4 bases and J lost 0, with 7 bases in between. Germline lookup yields CDR1 SQVTM and CDR2 ANQGSEA. CDR3 in DNA: TGCAGCGTTGTGGTTAATAGCAATCAGCCCCAGCATTTT. Translating it yields CSVVVNSNQPQHF.